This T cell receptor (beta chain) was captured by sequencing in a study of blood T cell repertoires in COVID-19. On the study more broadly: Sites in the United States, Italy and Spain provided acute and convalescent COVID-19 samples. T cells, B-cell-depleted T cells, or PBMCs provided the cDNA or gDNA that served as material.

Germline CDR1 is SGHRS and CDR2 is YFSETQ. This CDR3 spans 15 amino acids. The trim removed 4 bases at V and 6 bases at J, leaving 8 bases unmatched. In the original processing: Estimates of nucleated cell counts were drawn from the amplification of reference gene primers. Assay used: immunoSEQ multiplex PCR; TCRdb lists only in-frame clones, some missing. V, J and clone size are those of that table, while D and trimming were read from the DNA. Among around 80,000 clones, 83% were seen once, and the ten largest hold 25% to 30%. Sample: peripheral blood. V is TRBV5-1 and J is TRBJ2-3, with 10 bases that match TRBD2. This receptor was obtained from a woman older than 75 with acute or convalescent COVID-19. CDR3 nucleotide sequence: TGCGCCAGCAGCACGGGACTAGCGCTTCGGGATACGCAGTATTTT. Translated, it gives CASSTGLALRDTQYF.